The present T cell receptor (beta chain) was sequenced within a study of Graves' ophthalmopathy and Graves' hyperthyroidism. RNA transcripts were the source from which TCR beta CDR3 regions were amplified. First-round RT-PCR relied on HTBI primers, and a second-round multiplex PCR came next. One entry per CDR3 protein, called by TCRdb with MiXCR from the multiplex PCR reads. Of about 380,000 distinct CDR3 sequences listed, approximately 15% are singletons. In this sample, this clonotype turned up many times. The germline V and J ends were trimmed by 4 bases and 1 base, with 11 bases remaining between them. The CDR3 consists of 15 residues. Germline V gives CDR1 LNHNV, CDR2 YYDKDF (reference sequence).

V gene TRBV15 combines with J gene TRBJ1-3; maybe TRBD1 (6 bases). The TCR sequence derives from a woman between 18 and 29 years old with stable Graves' hyperthyroidism. The sequencing input was peripheral blood. Here the CDR3 DNA reads TGTGCCACCAGCATTGGACAGTGGTCTGGAAACACCATATATTTT. Translating gives CATSIGQWSGNTIYF. Using reference TRBV15 and TRBJ1-3 for the parts outside the CDR3, the full variable domain is DAMVIQNPRYQVTQFGKPVTLSCSQTLNHNVMYWYQQKSSQAPKLLFHYYDKDFNNEADTPDNFQSRRPNTSFCFLDIRSPGLGDTAMYLCATSIGQWSGNTIYFGEGSWLTVV.